The clone carrying this TCR beta chain has a count of ten or more. Its target is not known. Researchers took RNA transcripts and amplified the TCR beta CDR3 regions from them. When the TCR CDR3 underwent first-round RT-PCR, the HTBI primer set was used. TCRdb reprocessed the multiplex PCR reads with MiXCR, giving one entry per CDR3 protein. This sample has 350,000 or so distinct CDR3 sequences, with over 15% found just once. This record comes from a study of T cells in Graves' hyperthyroidism and ophthalmopathy. Regarding the study as a whole: Ophthalmopathy onset followed model prediction by a median approximately 6.2 months. Blood held most thyroid clonotypes expanded above 0.001 frequency.

Germline lookup yields CDR1 SQVTM and CDR2 ANQGSEA. Germline trimming cut 7 bases from V and 0 bases from J; bases unmatched to any gene: 2. The CDR3 consists of 12 residues. Sequenced sample: blood. The source is a woman between 40 and 50 years old with Graves' ophthalmopathy. V is TRBV29-1 and J is TRBJ2-7; 8 positions agree with TRBD2. CDR3 nucleotide sequence: TGCAGCGCGCGGGGGGACTCCTACGAGCAGTACTTC. This encodes CSARGDSYEQYF.